The source of this T cell receptor (beta chain) is a study of blood T cell repertoires in COVID-19. The assay was immunoSEQ multiplex PCR, and TCRdb's table has in-frame clones only and misses some. Seen here are roughly 180,000 clones, 82% observed once, and the top ten hold approximately 12%. This TCR derives from a man aged 35-49 years who had recovered from COVID-19. The source material was PBMCs or T cells enriched from blood (not recorded which).

CDR3 DNA: TGTGCCAGCAGCCAAGGAGGAAGCGGACGCTCTAGCACAGATACGCAGTATTTT. It is translated as CASSQGGSGRSSTDTQYF. J is TRBJ2-3 and V is TRBV4-2, with a tentative D call TRBD2 (5 bases). This CDR3 is 18 amino acids long. CDR1 is LGHNA, CDR2 YNFKEQ, per germline. Trimming removed 1 base from V and 0 bases from J, with 17 bases in between.